Each of the 22 T cell receptor beta chains below was sequenced from the same sample in a study of T cell repertoires in cytomegalovirus infection. MiXCR, applied by TCRdb to the reads, yields one record per CDR3 protein. The sample holds approximately 1,000,000 distinct CDR3 sequences, less than 35% seen once. Their antigens are not known. Sequences were derived from cultured CD8+ T cells from PBMCs, sampled from culture after CMV antigen stimulation. The receptors stem from a human donor in good health (CMV status not recorded). Some clones in this sample may be carry-over from other donors' samples.

This clonotype showed up just a few times. The V gene is TRBV20-1, the J gene TRBJ1-2; TRBD1 might be the D (5 bases). V lost 6 bases and J 2 bases, leaving 10 bases between the germline ends. The germline gives CDR1 DFQATT, CDR2 SNEGSKA (reference sequence). The CDR3 runs 12 residues. The chain's CDR3 is CSASGANYGYTF. The CDR3 bases are TGCAGTGCCTCCGGGGCCAACTATGGCTACACCTTC.

This chain links TRBV24-1 with TRBJ2-1; TRBD1 aligns across 11 bases. Germline CDR1 reads KGHDR; CDR2 reads SFDVKD. V shed 7 bases, J shed 5 bases, and the junction held 9 bases outside the gene matches. The CDR3 contains 16 residues. CDR3 protein: CATSGQGAKNDNEQFF. In DNA, the CDR3 is TGTGCCACCAGCGGACAGGGGGCTAAGAACGACAATGAGCAGTTCTTC.

This clonotype was counted between two and nine times. The V gene is TRBV12-3 or TRBV12-4, the J gene TRBJ2-1, with TRBD2 identical over 8 bases. The CDR3 contains 15 residues. The ends lost 4 bases at V and 7 bases at J; junction bases unmatched: 9. CDR3 loop: CASSSTGGPSNEQFF. CDR3 in DNA: TGTGCCAGCAGTTCCACGGGGGGGCCATCAAATGAGCAGTTCTTC.

The genes are TRBV27 and TRBJ2-5; a possible D gene is TRBD2 (6 bases). The CDR3 extends over 15 amino acids. V was trimmed by 4 bases and J by 2 bases, leaving 14 bases between them. Germline V gene sequence: CDR1 MNHEY, CDR2 SMNVEV (reference sequence). CDR3 sequence: CASSWGTGRQETQYF. In DNA, the CDR3 is TGTGCCAGCAGTTGGGGGACGGGGAGGCAAGAGACCCAGTACTTC.

The chain employs TRBV6-2 or TRBV6-3 and TRBJ2-7, with D maybe TRBD1 (5 bases). The ends were cut back, 0 bases at V and 0 bases at J, with 12 bases in the middle. In germline, CDR1 is MNHEY, CDR2 SVGEGT. The CDR3 extends over 16 amino acids. The CDR3 nucleotides read TGTGCCAGCAGTTACTCGCACCTTGACAGCTCCTACGAGCAGTACGTC. Protein: CASSYSHLDSSYEQYV.

The genes are TRBV27 and TRBJ2-5, with D uncertain. Trimming cost V 0 bases and J 2 bases, with 13 bases left between them. The germline gives CDR1 MNHEY, CDR2 SMNVEV (reference sequence). The CDR3 is made up of 16 amino acids. In nucleotides, the CDR3 is TGTGCCAGCAGTTTATCTTTAAGTAGAATACAAGAGACCCAGTACTTC. Translation: CASSLSLSRIQETQYF.

This chain connects TRBV6-2 or TRBV6-3 to TRBJ1-2; 8 bases align to TRBD1. Trimming at V came to 6 bases and at J to 3 bases, leaving 21 bases not matched to a gene. The V gene's germline CDR1 is MNHEY and CDR2 SVGEGT. CDR3 size: 19 residues. CDR3 sequence (DNA): TGTGCCAGCAGACAAAGGCGGGACAGGTCCTTTGAGGGGTACTATGGCTACACCTTC. Amino acids: CASRQRRDRSFEGYYGYTF.

In nucleotides, the CDR3 is TGTGCCAGCTTTGGAGGGGAGCTGTTTTTT. Translated: CASFGGELFF. V usage is TRBV28 and J usage is TRBJ2-2, with no clear D. The CDR3 runs to 10 residues. Trimming shortened V by 8 bases and J by 8 bases, and 6 bases separated the two germline ends. CDR1 and CDR2 (germline): MDHEN, SYDVKM.

The chain carries TRBV9 and TRBJ2-3, with TRBD2 matching 8 bases. The germline CDR1 and CDR2 sequences are SGDLS and YYNGEE. The V segment lost 6 bases and the J segment 1 base; nucleotides outside the gene matches: 4. The CDR3 is 14 residues long. The CDR3, as DNA: TGTGCCAGCACCTACGGGGGGGGCACAGATACGCAGTATTTT. Protein sequence: CASTYGGGTDTQYF.

This clonotype appeared a few times. CDR3 amino acids: CASSPEGLNSQVSTDTQYF. As DNA, the CDR3 is TGCGCCAGCAGCCCCGAGGGACTAAATAGTCAGGTTAGCACAGATACGCAGTATTTT. The J gene is TRBJ2-3, the V gene TRBV4-1; TRBD2 agrees at 7 bases. The V and J ends lost 4 bases and 0 bases, in that order; junction bases with no gene match: 16. In germline, CDR1 is MGHRA, CDR2 YSYEKL. The CDR3 loop spans 19 amino acids.

This clonotype was seen at least ten times. This sequence joins TRBV7-2 and TRBJ2-1; either TRBD1 or TRBD2 may fit D (5 bases each). Germline lookup yields CDR1 SGHTA and CDR2 FQGNSA. This CDR3 has 18 amino acids. With 5 bases removed from V and 0 bases from J, the gap between germline ends came to 20 bases. The CDR3 coding sequence is TGTGCCAGCAGCCAACAAGGGGACGGCCAGAGCTCCTACAATGAGCAGTTCTTC. It yields the protein CASSQQGDGQSSYNEQFF.

There are many counts of this clonotype. The chain uses TRBV7-6 and TRBJ2-1; no firm D call. CDR1 is SGHVS and CDR2 is FNYEAQ in the germline V gene. V was trimmed by 4 bases and J by 2 bases, leaving 9 bases between them. The CDR3 length is 14 residues. This CDR3 reads CASSYQSPYNEQFF. The CDR3 DNA sequence: TGTGCCAGCAGCTACCAGAGTCCCTACAATGAGCAGTTCTTC. The variable domain in full, with the rest retrieved from reference TRBV7-6 and TRBJ2-1, is GAGVSQSPRYKVTKRGQDVALRCDPISGHVSLYWYRQALGQGPEFLTYFNYEAQQDKSGLPNDRFSAERPEGSISTLTIQRTEQRDSAMYRCASSYQSPYNEQFFGPGTRLTVL.

This chain links TRBV19 with TRBJ2-7, with 8 positions matching TRBD1. Germline CDR1 reads LNHDA; CDR2 reads SQIVND (reference sequence). CDR3 length equals 15 residues. V was pared by 5 bases and J by 0 bases, with 6 bases of the junction left unmatched. The CDR3 DNA follows: TGTGCCAGTAGTGTCGACAGGGGACCCTCCTACGAGCAGTACGTC. Its protein is CASSVDRGPSYEQYV.

This clonotype was seen a handful of times. The genes are TRBV24-1 and TRBJ2-3, with 10 bases aligning to TRBD2. CDR3 length: 16 residues. Per germline, CDR1 KGHDR and CDR2 SFDVKD. V lost 3 bases and J lost 2; bases outside the gene matches: 4. The CDR3 DNA sequence: TGTGCCACCAGTGATCCTAGCGGGGGCGCCACAGATACGCAGTATTTT. Translated, it gives CATSDPSGGATDTQYF.

V usage is TRBV7-2 and J usage is TRBJ1-1; D gene unclear. Germline V gene sequence: CDR1 SGHTA, CDR2 FQGNSA. This CDR3 has 13 amino acids. V lost 1 base and J lost 5, with 8 bases in between. CDR3 in DNA: TGTGCCAGCAGCTTAGAATCGGCTACTGAAGCTTTCTTT. Translation: CASSLESATEAFF.

This clonotype was seen more than once but under ten times. This chain connects TRBV19 to TRBJ2-1; 8 bases fit TRBD1. J lost 4 bases, V lost 7 bases, and 3 bases had no gene match. Germline CDR1 reads LNHDA; CDR2 reads SQIVND (reference sequence). This CDR3 spans 13 amino acids. In nucleotides, the CDR3 is TGTGCCAGTACCCGGGACAGGTACAATGAGCAGTTCTTC. This encodes CASTRDRYNEQFF.

This chain connects TRBV28 to TRBJ2-1, with TRBD1 identical over 10 bases. Germline lookup yields CDR1 MDHEN and CDR2 SYDVKM. This CDR3 spans 16 amino acids. V was pared by 6 bases and J by 2 bases, with 7 bases of the junction left unmatched. CDR3 in DNA: TGTGCCAGCAGCTGGGGACAGGGGTTCACCTACAATGAGCAGTTCTTC. It encodes CASSWGQGFTYNEQFF.

This clonotype was seen ten or more times. The rearrangement uses TRBV4-3 and TRBJ1-5; D is unclear. The CDR3 runs to 15 residues. CDR1 is LGHNA and CDR2 is YSLEER in the germline V gene. The germline V and J ends were trimmed by 3 bases and 4 bases, with 13 bases remaining between them. CDR3 coding DNA: TGCGCCAGCAGCCAGGACCCCGGAGGGAATCAGCCCCAGCATTTT. Residues: CASSQDPGGNQPQHF.

V gene TRBV10-3 combines with J gene TRBJ2-6; perhaps TRBD2 as D (6 bases). Germline V gene lookup returns CDR1 ENHRY and CDR2 SYGVKD. This CDR3 comprises 16 residues. V shed 3 bases and J shed 2 bases, with 11 bases lying between them. CDR3 amino acids: CAISESGEAGANVLTF. In DNA form, the CDR3 reads TGTGCCATCAGTGAATCGGGGGAGGCTGGGGCCAACGTCCTGACTTTC.

The V gene is TRBV7-9, the J gene TRBJ2-7; 7 bases agree with TRBD2. Germline CDR1 SEHNR, CDR2 FQNEAQ (reference sequence). CDR3 length equals 16 residues. V was pared by 6 bases and J by 4 bases, with 15 bases of the junction left unmatched. In DNA form, the CDR3 reads TGTGCCAGCAGTCTCACCAGCGGGGCAACCTGGTACGAGCAGTACTTC. This encodes CASSLTSGATWYEQYF.

The rearrangement uses TRBV18 and TRBJ2-4; possible D gene TRBD2, 6 bases. Trimming stripped 0 bases from V and 4 bases from J, with 7 bases between. Per the germline V gene, CDR1 is KGHSH and CDR2 is LQKENI. The CDR3 runs 14 residues. This CDR3 reads CASSPPAGKNIQYF. CDR3 DNA: TGTGCCAGCTCACCACCTGCGGGGAAAAACATTCAGTACTTC.

The chain couples TRBV27 to TRBJ1-1; no firm D call. The length of the CDR3 is 16 residues. Germline CDR1 and CDR2: MNHEY and SMNVEV (reference sequence). Trimming stripped 2 bases from V and 3 bases from J, with 16 bases between. For the CDR3, the DNA is TGTGCCAGCAGTTTAAGGATGAACCCAAGGGACACTGAAGCTTTCTTT. The encoded protein is CASSLRMNPRDTEAFF.